This TCR beta chain derives from a study of blood T cell repertoires in COVID-19 (dated by TCRdb to the early 2020s). Background for the entire study: The collaborator samples originated in the United States, Italy and Spain and spanned the acute and convalescent phases of COVID-19. The material from the prospective study consisted of cDNA or gDNA derived from T cells, B-cell-depleted T cells, or PBMCs. Sample metadata almost always included a de-identified subject ID, COVID-19 status, age in years and sex. Subjects who had been exposed to COVID-19, were actively infected with it, or had recovered from it provided the deeply sampled blood TCRbeta repertoires that made up the dataset. HLA class I and class II types, where available, came from metadata supplied by the sample provider rather than from assay-based typing. The repertoires were released in a freely available public database intended as a resource for research on the immune response to SARS-CoV-2. Samples came from the ongoing ImmuneRACE study (first 160 participants) plus 1,254 subjects from 6 global collaborators.

The CDR3 holds 16 amino acids from the cysteine to the phenylalanine. The only DNA kept is the CDR3, 48 bases in frame from the first base. The V end loses 5 bases and the J end loses 4 bases, and a stretch of 18 bases separates them. Based on the germline V gene (reference sequence), the CDR1 and CDR2 sequences are MNHEY and SMNVEV. Participants in the prospective study were enrolled through a virtual design, were aged roughly 18 to 100 years, and lived in roughly 24 United States geographic areas. In the prospective study, participants were assigned to cohorts based on the clinical history participants reported in a screening survey and a study questionnaire. Recovered participants in ImmuneRACE Cohort 3 were defined as having two consecutive negative NP/OP PCR tests, clearance from a healthcare professional, or resolution of symptoms. Mobile phlebotomists in the prospective study collected whole blood, serum and a nasopharyngeal or oropharyngeal swab from every participant. Prospective study participants could optionally give additional blood draws and questionnaires over an approximately 2-month period. Prospective study blood samples were shipped either frozen or at room temperature before DNA extraction.

Summary of the overall study and its limitations: Clinical and demographic metadata were provided uncurated, with the amount varying by source and participant.

TCRbeta CDR3 regions were amplified from genomic DNA by means of the immunoSEQ Assay, a bias-controlled multiplex PCR. The study's own analysis went as follows. Within the assay, amplification of reference gene primers was used to estimate how many nucleated cells each sample contained. Sequence reads were collapsed and filtered to measure the absolute abundance of every unique TCRbeta CDR3 rearrangement. For each sample, productive Simpson clonality was calculated as the square root of Simpson's diversity index across productive rearrangements. In its TCRdb copy, this immuneACCESS table keeps in-frame sequences only and misses some clones. Where compared with another copy, unresolved V genes explain less than half of these, and the others have no known cause. V, J and clone size reflect that table, while D and trimming were determined from the DNA. This sample holds more than 250,000 clones; approximately 85% were observed only once. The top ten hold roughly 2% of the sample.

About this clone itself: Its antigen target is currently unknown. Base quality data are lacking; no much larger clone is found one base away.

The sequence derives from a man aged 25-45 years who had recovered from COVID-19. The material sequenced was PBMCs or T cells enriched from blood (not recorded which). In this chain, TRBV27 is recombined with TRBJ1-5; the D gene is perhaps TRBD1, from 6 matching bases. At the DNA level, the sequence is TGTGCCAGCAGTACTTTCTACAGGGAGCAAAATCAGCCCCAGCATTTT. Translation gives CASSTFYREQNQPQHF.